The clone carrying this T cell receptor beta chain came up a few times. One end of the junction fails to match germline, which may point to a read error. TCRdb independently ran MiXCR on the RT-PCR reads; one entry per CDR3 protein. The repertoire holds 1,500 to 2,000 distinct CDR3 sequences, with roughly 8.7% as singletons. The sample comes from a study of immune reconstitution after stem cell transplant in scleroderma. Germline V lookup: CDR1 SGHTA, CDR2 FQGNSA. CDR3 length equals 12 residues. Sample collection occurred before or after autologous hematopoietic stem cell transplantation (not recorded which). The V gene is TRBV7-2, the J gene TRBJ2-2; tentative D call: TRBD2 (5 bases). This receptor was taken from a female donor with systemic sclerosis. The DNA for the CDR3 is TGTGCCAGCAGCTTGAACACCGGGGAGCTGCTTTTT. Protein: CASSLNTGELLF.